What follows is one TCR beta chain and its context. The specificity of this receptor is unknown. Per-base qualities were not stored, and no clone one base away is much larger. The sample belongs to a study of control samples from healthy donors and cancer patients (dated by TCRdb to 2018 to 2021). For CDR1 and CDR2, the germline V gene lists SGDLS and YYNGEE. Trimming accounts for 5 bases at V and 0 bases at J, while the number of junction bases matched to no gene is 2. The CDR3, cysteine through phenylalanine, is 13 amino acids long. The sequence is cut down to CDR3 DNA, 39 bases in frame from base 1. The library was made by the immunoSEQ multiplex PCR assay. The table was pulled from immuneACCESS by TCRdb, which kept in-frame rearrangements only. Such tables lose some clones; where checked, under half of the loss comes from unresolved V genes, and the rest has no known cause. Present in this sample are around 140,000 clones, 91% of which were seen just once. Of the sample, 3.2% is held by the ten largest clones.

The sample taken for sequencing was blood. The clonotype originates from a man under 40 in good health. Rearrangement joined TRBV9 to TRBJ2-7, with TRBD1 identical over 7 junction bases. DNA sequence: TGTGCCAGCAGTCGGGACAGCTCCTACGAGCAGTACTTC. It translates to CASSRDSSYEQYF.